Detailed here is one TCR beta chain. Antigen specificity is unknown. The data were obtained in a study of shared clonotypes between healthy human individuals. Study information: Donors, aged 18 to 49, were a couple of women and a few men. Three plates were used per donor for CD4 naive, three for CD4 memory, two for CD8 naive and one for CD8 memory.

General study points: Represented genetic and exposure-history diversity was restricted by having few donors.

The naive CD8 population came from CD45RO-negative cells selected for CCR7, without terminally differentiated effector memory CD45RA+ cells. Only in-frame clones appear in the TCRdb table, and some are missing; sequencing was by immunoSEQ multiplex PCR. In the table there are approximately 810,000 clones, nearly 95% of which are singletons. J was trimmed by 7 bases and V by 3 bases; bases with no gene match: 18. The CDR3 is 21 residues long. Germline V gene lookup returns CDR1 MDHEN and CDR2 SYDVKM. The TCR was taken from a man aged 25 to 40 in good health. Sequenced sample: naive CD8+ T cells sorted from blood. The chain employs TRBV28 and TRBJ2-4, with 16 bases identical to TRBD2. The CDR3 DNA sequence: TGTGCCAGCAGTTTTGAGCGACCGGGACTAGCGGGAGGGCCGGGTTTGAACATTCAGTACTTC. This translates into CASSFERPGLAGGPGLNIQYF.